Listed below are T cell receptor beta chains from one sample, sequenced in a study of identical twins. One entry per CDR3 protein results from TCRdb running MiXCR on the 5' RACE reads. Here the sample spans approximately 190,000 distinct CDR3 sequences, 15% to 20% being singletons. The data were also submitted as part of a second study, on T cells expressing NK-cell markers.

The sequenced material came from CD8+ T cells sorted from blood. Every receptor here comes from a woman under 30 in good health. Both conserved end residues are part of each CDR3. D genes are given only for firm matches. Clone size is not always given. Where it is, it says once, few, many or a class for expanded clones.

v_call	clone_size	d_call	j_call	cdr3_aa	cdr3_nt
TRBV14	few	TRBD1	TRBJ2-3	CASSQERTGPYDTQYF	TGTGCCAGCAGCCAAGAGAGGACAGGGCCTTACGATACGCAGTATTTT
TRBV14	.	.	TRBJ2-5	CASSQAWAQHLKETQYF	TGTGCCAGCAGCCAAGCCTGGGCCCAGCATCTAAAAGAGACCCAGTACTTC
TRBV7-6	.	.	TRBJ2-5	CASSSTPVGQETQYF	TGTGCCAGCAGCTCGACCCCCGTAGGTCAAGAGACCCAGTACTTC
TRBV12-3/TRBV12-4	.	.	TRBJ2-2	CASSLEGTGGELFF	TGTGCCAGCAGCCTGGAAGGGACTGGCGGGGAGCTGTTTTTT
TRBV25-1	.	.	TRBJ2-4	CASSVVNIQYF	TGTGCCAGCAGTGTTGTAAACATTCAGTACTTC
TRBV4-1	.	.	TRBJ2-7	CASSQEGGIYYEQYF	TGCGCCAGCAGCCAAGAGGGCGGGATATACTACGAGCAGTACTTC
TRBV28	few	TRBD1	TRBJ2-7	CASRVLLTGDYEQYF	TGTGCCAGCCGAGTATTGTTGACAGGGGACTACGAGCAGTACTTC
TRBV29-1	few	.	TRBJ2-1	CSVAEGRVNEQFF	TGCAGCGTTGCCGAGGGGAGAGTAAATGAGCAGTTCTTC
TRBV20-1	.	TRBD2	TRBJ2-1	CSAKDSGRASSYNEQFF	TGCAGTGCTAAGGACAGCGGGAGGGCCAGCTCCTACAATGAGCAGTTCTTC
TRBV20-1	few	.	TRBJ2-7	CSARDTGSSYEQYF	TGCAGTGCTAGAGATACGGGGTCTAGTTACGAGCAGTACTTC
TRBV29-1	few	.	TRBJ1-4	CSVERGEKLFF	TGCAGCGTTGAGAGGGGTGAAAAACTGTTTTTT
TRBV5-6	.	TRBD1	TRBJ1-1	CASSMGQGSAEAFF	TGTGCCAGCAGCATGGGACAGGGGAGCGCTGAAGCTTTCTTT
TRBV27	.	.	TRBJ2-1	CASSSNRAGEQFF	TGTGCCAGCAGTTCTAACAGGGCGGGGGAGCAGTTCTTC
TRBV29-1	few	TRBD2	TRBJ2-2	CSVSIAGNTGELFF	TGCAGCGTTTCTATAGCGGGAAACACCGGGGAGCTGTTTTTT
TRBV20-1	.	TRBD2	TRBJ2-1	CSARGLGHGSEQFF	TGCAGTGCTAGGGGACTAGGGCACGGCAGTGAGCAGTTCTTC
TRBV9	many	.	TRBJ2-4	CASSVDGGGSKNIQYF	TGTGCCAGCAGCGTAGACGGGGGTGGGTCCAAAAACATTCAGTACTTC
TRBV12-3/TRBV12-4	few	TRBD2	TRBJ2-1	CASILSGGAVEQFF	TGTGCCAGCATTCTTAGCGGGGGGGCAGTGGAGCAGTTCTTC
TRBV7-7	.	TRBD2	TRBJ2-1	CASSLAGAPYNEQFF	TGTGCTAGCAGCTTAGCGGGGGCCCCCTACAATGAGCAGTTCTTC
TRBV12-3/TRBV12-4	few	.	TRBJ2-5	CASSGLKGETQYF	TGTGCCAGCAGTGGACTGAAGGGAGAGACCCAGTACTTC
TRBV2	.	.	TRBJ1-4	CASSDGTVNEKLFF	TGTGCCAGCAGTGACGGGACGGTCAATGAAAAACTGTTTTTT